A single sample gave rise to the 31 T cell receptor beta chains below, sequenced in a study of vaccination and CD4 T cells after COVID-19. An Oncomine TCR Beta short-read assay was used to sequence the DNA from cultured CD4+ T cells. TCRdb itself ran the PCR reads through MiXCR, one entry per CDR3 protein. In the table there are about 23,000 distinct CDR3 sequences, 43% of which are singletons. As to time point: late sampling 161 to 241 days after vaccination in a few convalescent patients. The treatment denotes: roughly ten-day PBMC culture with coronavirus spike peptide pools or control peptides (ViraFEST assay). These receptors have no known antigen. Material: CD4+ T cells from blood, cultured in vitro, obtained about 7 months after SARS-CoV-2 vaccination. Receptors were obtained from a human donor who had recovered from COVID-19.

The chain employs TRBV20-1 and TRBJ2-7; 7 bases map to TRBD2. V gave up 6 bases and J gave up 2 bases; unmatched junction bases: 10. The CDR3 has 14 amino acids. Germline lookup yields CDR1 DFQATT and CDR2 SNEGSKA (reference sequence). The chain's CDR3 is CSAPAGGSTYEQYF. The DNA of the CDR3 is TGCAGTGCCCCAGCAGGCGGGAGTACCTACGAGCAGTACTTC.

CDR3 sequence: CASRGERVAGSYEQYF. The CDR3 bases are TGTGCCAGCAGGGGCGAACGGGTAGCGGGATCCTACGAGCAGTACTTC. This rearrangement joins TRBV6-1 to TRBJ2-7, with TRBD2 matching 8 bases. J lost 1 base, V lost 6 bases, and 11 bases had no gene match. CDR3 size: 16 residues. Germline CDR1 and CDR2: MNHNS and SASEGT.

The J gene is TRBJ2-2, the V gene TRBV6-2 or TRBV6-3; D possibly corresponds to TRBD2 (6 bases). CDR1 and CDR2 from the germline V gene are MNHEY and SVGEGT. V was shortened by 9 bases and J by 4 bases, with 15 bases between the two germline ends. The CDR3 spans 14 residues. CDR3 protein: CASRGAGATGELFF. DNA of the CDR3: TGTGCCAGTCGTGGAGCGGGTGCCACCGGGGAGCTGTTTTTT.

The chain is built from TRBV27 and TRBJ2-7; 9 positions agree with TRBD1. The CDR3 totals 14 residues. Losses at the gene ends were 5 bases for V and 3 bases for J; bases not matched to a gene: 5. The germline V gene has CDR1 MNHEY and CDR2 SMNVEV (reference sequence). The CDR3 is CASSIRDRVYEQYF. In nucleotides, the CDR3 is TGTGCCAGCAGTATCCGGGACAGGGTCTACGAGCAGTACTTC.

The genes are TRBV19 and TRBJ2-7; 12 bases line up with TRBD2. This CDR3 region has 16 residues. The V gene end was trimmed by 2 bases and the J gene end by 6 bases; junction bases not matched to a gene: 8. CDR1 and CDR2 (germline): LNHDA, SQIVND (reference sequence). The CDR3 protein is CASSIQGTSGFGEQYF. The CDR3 nucleotides are TGTGCCAGTAGTATACAAGGGACTAGCGGGTTCGGCGAGCAGTACTTC.

The CDR3 reads CSARGAGANQETQYF. The CDR3 nucleotides read TGCAGTGCTAGAGGGGCAGGGGCCAACCAAGAGACCCAGTACTTC. J is TRBJ2-5 and V is TRBV20-1, with TRBD1 as a possible D gene (6 bases). V was shortened by 1 base and J by 0 bases, with 12 bases between the two germline ends. CDR3 size: 15 residues. The V gene's germline CDR1 is DFQATT and CDR2 SNEGSKA (reference sequence).

This clonotype was observed a few times. The rearrangement joins TRBV6-1 to TRBJ2-2, with 13 bases fitting TRBD2. CDR1 is MNHNS, CDR2 SASEGT, per germline. With 6 bases clipped from V and 4 bases from J, the junction kept 5 bases outside the gene matches. The length of the CDR3 is 16 residues. CDR3 sequence reads: CASSRTSGSLTGELFF. CDR3 coding DNA: TGTGCCAGCAGCCGGACTAGCGGGAGTCTCACCGGGGAGCTGTTTTTT.

The rearrangement links TRBV19 to TRBJ2-2; no clear D gene. The CDR3 consists of 12 residues. Germline values: CDR1 LNHDA, CDR2 SQIVND (reference sequence). V was pared by 5 bases and J by 4 bases, with 5 bases between. The CDR3: CASSWGTGELFF. CDR3 nucleotide sequence: TGTGCCAGTAGTTGGGGCACCGGGGAGCTGTTTTTT.

The chain is built from TRBV20-1 and TRBJ1-6; D might be TRBD1 (6 bases). V gave up 1 base and J gave up 5 bases, with 15 bases separating them. This CDR3 is built from 16 residues. Germline V gene data show CDR1 as DFQATT and CDR2 as SNEGSKA (reference sequence). DNA of the CDR3: TGCAGTGCTAGAGTTGGGGGGGCTAGGAATAATTCACCCCTCCACTTT. Translated: CSARVGGARNNSPLHF.

This clonotype was seen a handful of times. J is TRBJ2-3 and V is TRBV20-1, with 15 bases matching TRBD2. Germline V gene lookup returns CDR1 DFQATT and CDR2 SNEGSKA (reference sequence). The V and J ends lost 7 bases and 10 bases, in that order; junction bases with no gene match: 9. This CDR3 contains 14 residues. CDR3 amino acids: CSVGLAGGSTAQYF. CDR3 coding DNA: TGCAGTGTCGGACTAGCGGGAGGGTCTACGGCGCAGTATTTT.

The chain joins TRBV6-2 or TRBV6-3 to TRBJ1-2; D gene ambiguous. Trimming cost V 8 bases and J 4 bases, with 8 bases left between them. CDR3 length equals 11 residues. Germline CDR1 and CDR2: MNHEY and SVGEGT. This chain's CDR3 is CASGRTYGYTF. In nucleotides, the CDR3 is TGTGCCAGCGGGAGGACCTATGGCTACACCTTC.

The chain is built from TRBV20-1 and TRBJ2-1, with TRBD2 matching over 10 bases. The germline gives CDR1 DFQATT, CDR2 SNEGSKA (reference sequence). The CDR3 extends over 13 amino acids. V shed 2 bases, J shed 6 bases, and the junction held 1 base outside the gene matches. CDR3 loop: CSARTSGTNEQFF. CDR3 sequence (DNA): TGCAGTGCTAGAACTAGCGGGACCAATGAGCAGTTCTTC.

The sample holds a few counts of this clonotype. V and J are TRBV20-1 and TRBJ2-1; possibly TRBD2 for D (5 bases). CDR1 and CDR2 from the germline V gene are DFQATT and SNEGSKA (reference sequence). V lost 2 bases and J 4 bases, leaving 12 bases between the germline ends. The length of the CDR3 is 14 residues. CDR3: CSARLAGPYNEQFF. The CDR3 coding sequence is TGCAGTGCTAGACTGGCGGGCCCTTACAATGAGCAGTTCTTC.

The chain recombines TRBV7-2 with TRBJ2-7; D possibly corresponds to TRBD2 (5 bases). Germline-derived CDR1 and CDR2 are SGHTA and FQGNSA. The ends were cut back, 3 bases at V and 5 bases at J, with 11 bases in the middle. This CDR3 is built from 13 residues. In DNA form, the CDR3 reads TGTGCCAGCAGCTTGAGCGGTGGGGACGAGCAGTACTTC. Translating gives CASSLSGGDEQYF. The whole variable domain, remainder taken from reference TRBV7-2 and TRBJ2-7, is GAGVSQSPSNKVTEKGKDVELRCDPISGHTALYWYRQSLGQGLEFLIYFQGNSAPDKSGLPSDRFSAERTGGSVSTLTIQRTQQEDSAVYLCASSLSGGDEQYFGPGTRLTVT.

J is TRBJ2-3 and V is TRBV7-9; TRBD2 might be the D (6 bases). With 3 bases removed from V and 2 bases from J, the gap between germline ends came to 9 bases. Germline V gene sequence: CDR1 SEHNR, CDR2 FQNEAQ (reference sequence). The CDR3 has 14 amino acids. As DNA, the CDR3 is TGTGCCAGCAGCTTTGGCGGGGACACAGATACGCAGTATTTT. This gives the protein CASSFGGDTDTQYF.

The chain recombines TRBV19 with TRBJ1-5; no clear D. The CDR3 totals 13 residues. Trimming removed 7 bases at V and 4 bases at J, with 11 bases between. Germline V gives CDR1 LNHDA, CDR2 SQIVND (reference sequence). The CDR3 here is CASKAQDNQPQHF. The CDR3 bases are TGTGCCAGTAAGGCACAAGATAATCAGCCCCAGCATTTT.

This clonotype was seen more than once but under ten times. This chain joins TRBV28 and TRBJ1-2; 8 bases agree with TRBD1. J gave up 7 bases and V 2 bases, and 18 bases lay outside the gene matches. CDR1 and CDR2 from the germline V gene are MDHEN and SYDVKM. CDR3 length: 18 residues. In DNA, the CDR3 is TGTGCCAGCAGTTTAGGGACGGTTCAGGGGGCGCTTTCCTCTGGCTACACCTTC. Encoded protein: CASSLGTVQGALSSGYTF.

This clonotype appeared a few times. The chain couples TRBV7-6 to TRBJ2-5; possibly TRBD1 for D (5 bases). Germline loops: CDR1 SGHVS, CDR2 FNYEAQ. The length of the CDR3 is 20 residues. Trimming shortened V by 0 bases and J by 0 bases, and 23 bases separated the two germline ends. For the CDR3, the DNA is TGTGCCAGCAGCTTAGCGGGGCTTGACTTACACCAAGGGAACCAAGAGACCCAGTACTTC. Amino acids: CASSLAGLDLHQGNQETQYF.

For the CDR3, the DNA is TGCAGTGCTAGTACTCTAACCAACACCGGGGAGCTGTTTTTT. Its translation is CSASTLTNTGELFF. The chain has TRBV20-1 and TRBJ2-2; D is unresolved. CDR3 length equals 14 residues. CDR1 DFQATT and CDR2 SNEGSKA come from the germline V gene (reference sequence). Trimming removed 3 bases from V and 2 bases from J, with 10 bases in between.

This clonotype was counted between two and nine times. The chain uses TRBV6-1 and TRBJ1-6; unclear D gene. V dropped 2 bases and J dropped 10 bases, with 12 bases sitting between them. CDR3 length equals 14 residues. Germline-derived CDR1 and CDR2 are MNHNS and SASEGT. This CDR3 is CASSELGEKSPLHF. The CDR3, as DNA: TGTGCCAGCAGTGAACTGGGCGAGAAATCACCCCTCCACTTT.

The chain employs TRBV6-2 or TRBV6-3 and TRBJ2-1, with TRBD2 identical over 9 bases. Germline CDR1 and CDR2: MNHEY and SVGEGT. After removal of 8 bases from V and 8 bases from J, the junction contained 10 bases not matched to a gene. This CDR3 comprises 14 residues. CDR3: CASQTGLARHEQFF. Written as DNA, the CDR3 is TGTGCCAGCCAAACTGGACTAGCGCGCCATGAGCAGTTCTTC.

This clonotype was detected only a few times. The gene calls are TRBV10-3 and TRBJ2-3; TRBD1 agrees at 8 bases. Germline CDR1 reads ENHRY; CDR2 reads SYGVKD. The CDR3 spans 14 residues. V lost 0 bases and J lost 7; bases outside the gene matches: 3. CDR3 sequence reads: CAISESTGGYTQYF. CDR3 coding DNA: TGTGCCATCAGTGAGTCCACAGGGGGTTATACGCAGTATTTT.

This sequence joins TRBV28 and TRBJ1-1, with D possibly being TRBD1 (5 bases). Looked up from germline, CDR1 is MDHEN and CDR2 is SYDVKM. CDR3 length: 14 amino acids. V was cut by 4 bases and J by 4 bases, with 13 bases left in between. This CDR3 is CASSWGRGTTEAFF. CDR3 nucleotides: TGTGCCAGCAGTTGGGGCCGCGGCACCACTGAAGCTTTCTTT.

This chain uses TRBV7-3 with TRBJ2-2, with 8 bases fitting TRBD2. Per germline, CDR1 SGHTA and CDR2 FQGTGA. Unmatched junction bases numbered 3, after V lost 0 bases and J lost 6 bases. The CDR3 runs 15 residues. The CDR3 region has the DNA TGTGCCAGCAGCTTAACAAGCGGGAGCCCCGGGGAGCTGTTTTTT. It specifies CASSLTSGSPGELFF.

This clonotype was found a few times. The chain carries TRBV28 and TRBJ1-5; D unclear. The V and J ends lost 5 bases and 6 bases respectively, with 5 bases between them. Looked up from germline, CDR1 is MDHEN and CDR2 is SYDVKM. The CDR3 totals 11 residues. Here the CDR3 DNA reads TGTGCCAGCAGTCTCGGTCAGCCCCAGCATTTT. This encodes CASSLGQPQHF. The entire variable domain, with the rest obtained from reference TRBV28 and TRBJ1-5, is as follows: DVKVTQSSRYLVKRTGEKVFLECVQDMDHENMFWYRQDPGLGLRLIYFSYDVKMKEKGDIPEGYSVSREKKERFSLILESASTNQTSMYLCASSLGQPQHFGDGTRLSIL.

The V and J genes are TRBV28 and TRBJ2-1; 14 nucleotides match TRBD2. The CDR3 spans 14 residues. Germline CDR1 reads MDHEN; CDR2 reads SYDVKM. V dropped 6 bases and J dropped 8; count of bases not matched to a gene: 3. The CDR3 loop is CASRPGLAGDEQFF. Here the CDR3 DNA reads TGTGCCAGCAGACCGGGACTAGCGGGAGATGAGCAGTTCTTC.

This clonotype is judged medium-sized. The chain recombines TRBV7-8 with TRBJ1-5, with D hard to call. Between the trimmed V and J ends, which lost 1 base and 2 bases, there was a span of 6 bases. The CDR3 has 14 residues. CDR1 is SGHVS and CDR2 is FQNEAQ in the germline V gene. The CDR3 DNA reads as TGTGCCAGCAGCTTAGGCCGGGGCAATCAGCCCCAGCATTTT. This sequence encodes CASSLGRGNQPQHF.

Only a few counts were recorded for this clonotype. This rearrangement joins TRBV20-1 to TRBJ1-2, with TRBD1 as a possible D gene (5 bases). The CDR3 runs 14 residues. V dropped 0 bases and J dropped 4 bases, with 12 bases sitting between them. Germline V gene data show CDR1 as DFQATT and CDR2 as SNEGSKA (reference sequence). The CDR3 sequence: CSARDYGGLYGYTF. As DNA, the CDR3 is TGCAGTGCTAGAGATTACGGGGGACTCTATGGCTACACCTTC.

The rearrangement uses TRBV5-6 and TRBJ2-3, with a tentative D call TRBD2 (6 bases). The germline V gene has CDR1 SGHDT and CDR2 YYEEEE. Trimming took 0 bases from V and 4 from J, leaving 18 bases between them. The CDR3 has 17 amino acids. CDR3 nucleotides: TGTGCCAGCAGCTTGGTAGGACTACAGTTGGGGGCAGATACGCAGTATTTT. Protein: CASSLVGLQLGADTQYF.

There are a few counts of this clonotype. CDR3 DNA sequence: TGTGCCAGCAGTCCATGGACAGGGCGCCACACTGAAGCTTTCTTT. Its translation: CASSPWTGRHTEAFF. This chain links TRBV27 with TRBJ1-1; 8 bases line up with TRBD1. V shed 5 bases and J 3 bases; nucleotides not matched to a gene: 8. This CDR3 has 15 residues. From germline, CDR1 is MNHEY and CDR2 SMNVEV (reference sequence).

Written as DNA, the CDR3 is TGCAGTTCCGGGACTAGGAGATACAATGAGCAGTTCTTC. Translated: CSSGTRRYNEQFF. This chain connects TRBV20-1 to TRBJ2-1, with 8 bases that match TRBD2. CDR3 length: 13 residues. Germline-derived CDR1 and CDR2 are DFQATT and SNEGSKA (reference sequence). The trim removed 8 bases at V and 4 bases at J, leaving 7 bases unmatched.